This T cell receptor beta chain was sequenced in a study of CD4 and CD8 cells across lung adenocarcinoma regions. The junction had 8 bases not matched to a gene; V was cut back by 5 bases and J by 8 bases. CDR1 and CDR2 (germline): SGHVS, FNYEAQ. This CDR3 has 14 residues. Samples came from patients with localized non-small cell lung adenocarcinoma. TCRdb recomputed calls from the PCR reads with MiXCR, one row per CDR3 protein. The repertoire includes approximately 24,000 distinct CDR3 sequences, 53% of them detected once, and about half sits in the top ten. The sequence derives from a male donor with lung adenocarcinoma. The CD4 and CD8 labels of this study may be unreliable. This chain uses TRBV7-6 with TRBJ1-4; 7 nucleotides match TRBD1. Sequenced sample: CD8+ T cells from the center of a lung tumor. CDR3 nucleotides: TGTGCCAGCAGCCCGACAGGGTCTTGGGAAAAACTGTTTTTT. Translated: CASSPTGSWEKLFF.